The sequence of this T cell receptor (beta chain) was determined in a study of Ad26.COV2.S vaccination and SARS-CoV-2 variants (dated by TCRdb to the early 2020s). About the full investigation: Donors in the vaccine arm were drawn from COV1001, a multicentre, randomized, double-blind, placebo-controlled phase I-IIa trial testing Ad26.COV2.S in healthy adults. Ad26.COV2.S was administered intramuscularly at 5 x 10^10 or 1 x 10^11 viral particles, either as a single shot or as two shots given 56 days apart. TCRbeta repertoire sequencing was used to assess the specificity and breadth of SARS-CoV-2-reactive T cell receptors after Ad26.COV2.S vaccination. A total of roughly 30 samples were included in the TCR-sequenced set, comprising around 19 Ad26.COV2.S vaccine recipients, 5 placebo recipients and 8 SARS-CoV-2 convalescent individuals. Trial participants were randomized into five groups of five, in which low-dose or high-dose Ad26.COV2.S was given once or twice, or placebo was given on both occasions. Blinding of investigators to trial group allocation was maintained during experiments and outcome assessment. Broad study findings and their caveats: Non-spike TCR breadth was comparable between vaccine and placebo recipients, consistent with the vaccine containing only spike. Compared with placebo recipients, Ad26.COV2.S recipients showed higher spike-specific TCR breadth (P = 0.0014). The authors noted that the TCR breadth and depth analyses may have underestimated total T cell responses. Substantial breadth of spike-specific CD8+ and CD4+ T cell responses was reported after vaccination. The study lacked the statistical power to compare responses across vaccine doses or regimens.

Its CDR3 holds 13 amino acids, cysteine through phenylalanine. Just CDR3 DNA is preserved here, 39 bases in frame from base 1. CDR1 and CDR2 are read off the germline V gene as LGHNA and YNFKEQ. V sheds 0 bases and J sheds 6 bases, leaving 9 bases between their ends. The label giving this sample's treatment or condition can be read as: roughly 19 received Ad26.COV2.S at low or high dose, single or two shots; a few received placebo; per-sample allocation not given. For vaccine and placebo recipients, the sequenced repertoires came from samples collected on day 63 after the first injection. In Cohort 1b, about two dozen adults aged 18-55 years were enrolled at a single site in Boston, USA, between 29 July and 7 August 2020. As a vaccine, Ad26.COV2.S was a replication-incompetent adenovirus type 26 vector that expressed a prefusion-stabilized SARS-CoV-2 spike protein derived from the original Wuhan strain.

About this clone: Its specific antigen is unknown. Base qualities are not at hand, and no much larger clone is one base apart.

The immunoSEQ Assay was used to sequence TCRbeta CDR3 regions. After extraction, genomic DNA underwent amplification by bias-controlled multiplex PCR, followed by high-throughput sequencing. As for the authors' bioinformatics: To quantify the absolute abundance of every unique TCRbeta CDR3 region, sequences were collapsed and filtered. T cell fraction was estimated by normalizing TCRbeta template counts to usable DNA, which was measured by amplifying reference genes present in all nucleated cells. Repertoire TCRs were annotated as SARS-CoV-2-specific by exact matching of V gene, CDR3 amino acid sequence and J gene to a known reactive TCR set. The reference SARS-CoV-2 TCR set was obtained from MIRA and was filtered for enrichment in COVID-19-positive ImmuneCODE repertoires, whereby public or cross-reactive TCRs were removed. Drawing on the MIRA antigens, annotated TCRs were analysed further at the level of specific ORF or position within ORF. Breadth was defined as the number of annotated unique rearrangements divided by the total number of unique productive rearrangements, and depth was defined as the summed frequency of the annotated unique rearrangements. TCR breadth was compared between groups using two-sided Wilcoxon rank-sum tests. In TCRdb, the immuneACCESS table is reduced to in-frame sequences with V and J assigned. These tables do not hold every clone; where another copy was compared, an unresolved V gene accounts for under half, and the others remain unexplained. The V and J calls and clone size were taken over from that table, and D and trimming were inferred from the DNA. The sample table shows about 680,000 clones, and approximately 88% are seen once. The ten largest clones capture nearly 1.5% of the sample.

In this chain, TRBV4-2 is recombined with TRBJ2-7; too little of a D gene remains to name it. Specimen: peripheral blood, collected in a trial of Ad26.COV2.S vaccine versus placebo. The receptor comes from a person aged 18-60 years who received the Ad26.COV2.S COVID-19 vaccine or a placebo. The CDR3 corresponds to CASSQDRVGEQYF. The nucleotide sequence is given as TGTGCCAGCAGCCAAGATCGAGTAGGCGAGCAGTACTTC.